Sequencing of this T cell receptor beta chain was carried out in a study of T cells in Graves' hyperthyroidism and ophthalmopathy. Amplified regions were TCR beta CDR3 sequences from RNA transcripts. When the TCR CDR3 underwent first-round RT-PCR, the HTBI primer set was used. TCRdb independently ran MiXCR on the multiplex PCR reads; one entry per CDR3 protein. The profile shows 500,000 or so distinct CDR3 sequences, 17% of them singletons. Input material: blood. This clonotype originated in a young woman with Graves' ophthalmopathy.

CDR3 in DNA: TGTGCCAGCAGCCAAGATAGGACGGCGGGGGGCTACACCTTC. Translation gives CASSQDRTAGGYTF. The gene calls are TRBV4-2 and TRBJ1-2; D is ambiguous. Trimming left V 0 bases short and J 8 bases short, with 13 bases between. This CDR3 region has 14 residues. In germline, CDR1 is LGHNA, CDR2 YNFKEQ.